This is a list of T cell receptor beta chains from one sample in a study of early T cells in non-severe SARS-CoV-2 infection. TCRdb called the 5' RACE reads again in MiXCR, with one record for every CDR3 protein. This table has 40,000 to 45,000 distinct CDR3 sequences, approximately 6.5% appearing once. The source material was whole blood, sampled at baseline. The source is an adult who was a healthcare worker with PCR-confirmed SARS-CoV-2 infection or an uninfected control (not recorded which). The CDR3 runs from the conserved cysteine through the conserved F or W. D genes are given only for firm matches. A row's size may be missing; if present it is once, few, many or a size class.

TRBJ2-1 few TRBV13 - CASSVGLVAYNEQFF TGTGCCAGCAGCGTGGGACTCGTCGCATACAATGAGCAGTTCTTC
TRBJ2-2 many TRBV7-6 - CASKYSHVTPNTGELFF TGTGCCAGCAAGTACTCTCACGTGACTCCTAACACCGGGGAGCTGTTTTTT
TRBJ1-3 many TRBV30 - CAWSASPPGNTIYF TGTGCCTGGAGTGCCTCTCCGCCGGGAAACACCATATATTTT
TRBJ2-7 few TRBV29-1 TRBD1 CSVRDSLSYEQYF TGCAGCGTAAGGGACAGCCTCTCCTACGAGCAGTACTTC
TRBJ2-7 - TRBV6-2/TRBV6-3 TRBD2 CAGGDGYEQYF TGTGCCGGGGGGGATGGCTACGAGCAGTACTTC
TRBJ2-2 many TRBV24-1 - CATGEPANTGELFF TGTGCCACCGGGGAACCTGCGAACACCGGGGAGCTGTTTTTT
TRBJ2-4 - TRBV6-5 - CASSRAVGFVKNIQYF TGTGCCAGCAGTAGAGCCGTAGGGTTCGTCAAAAACATTCAGTACTTC
TRBJ1-1 many TRBV11-2 - CASSLGVNTEAFF TGTGCCAGCAGCTTAGGGGTTAACACTGAAGCTTTCTTT
TRBJ2-2 few TRBV4-3 TRBD2 CASSPKAGVVAGELFF TGCGCCAGCAGCCCCAAAGCGGGAGTGGTCGCCGGGGAGCTGTTTTTT
TRBJ2-1 - TRBV7-2 - CASSFKGSGEQFF TGTGCCAGCAGCTTTAAGGGGTCGGGTGAGCAGTTCTTC
TRBJ1-1 many TRBV3-1 TRBD1 CASSWTGGAGGTEAFF TGTGCCAGCAGTTGGACAGGGGGCGCAGGAGGGACTGAAGCTTTCTTT
TRBJ2-7 - TRBV5-1 TRBD2 CASSLTGTSGRREQYF TGCGCCAGCAGCTTAACCGGGACTAGCGGGAGACGTGAGCAGTACTTC
TRBJ1-6 - TRBV5-8 - CASSLATGRDSPLHF TGTGCCAGCAGCTTGGCCACAGGGAGAGATTCACCCCTCCACTTT
TRBJ2-2 many TRBV4-2 - CASSQVTGELFF TGTGCCAGCAGCCAAGTCACCGGGGAGCTGTTTTTT
TRBJ1-2 few TRBV6-2/TRBV6-3 - CASSYNSPYGYTF TGTGCCAGCAGCTACAACAGCCCCTATGGCTACACCTTC
TRBJ2-7 many TRBV12-3/TRBV12-4 - CASSLGVTYEQYF TGTGCCAGCAGTTTAGGGGTAACCTACGAGCAGTACTTC
TRBJ2-5 many TRBV12-3/TRBV12-4 - CASSPRRETQYF TGTGCCAGCAGCCCTCGCCGGGAGACCCAGTACTTC
TRBJ2-1 many TRBV6-6 TRBD1 CASSSTGGSYNEQFF TGTGCCAGCAGTTCGACAGGGGGGTCCTACAATGAGCAGTTCTTC
TRBJ2-1 many TRBV4-1 TRBD2 CASSPLDSGDFIGSYNEQFF TGCGCCAGCAGCCCCCTTGACAGCGGGGACTTTATTGGGTCCTACAATGAGCAGTTCTTC
TRBJ1-5 - TRBV9 - CASSVGQNSNQPQHF TGTGCCAGCAGCGTAGGACAGAATAGCAATCAGCCCCAGCATTTT
TRBJ2-3 many TRBV7-9 - CASSLASGFTDTQYF TGTGCCAGCAGCTTAGCCTCAGGGTTCACAGATACGCAGTATTTT
TRBJ2-3 many TRBV11-2 - CASSLFSAGSTDTQYF TGTGCCAGCAGCCTCTTTTCAGCGGGTTCCACAGATACGCAGTATTTT
TRBJ2-7 many TRBV7-9 TRBD1 CASSLSTGEYEQYF TGTGCCAGCAGCTTATCGACAGGGGAGTACGAGCAGTACTTC
TRBJ2-7 many TRBV29-1 - CSVESGSYEQYF TGCAGCGTTGAATCGGGGTCCTACGAGCAGTACTTC
TRBJ2-7 - TRBV5-1 - CANLLTGIYEQYF TGCGCCAATCTTCTCACGGGTATCTACGAGCAGTACTTC
TRBJ2-7 many TRBV7-6 TRBD2 CASSSPSGSLSYEQYF TGTGCCAGCAGCTCCCCTAGCGGGAGCCTCTCCTACGAGCAGTACTTC
TRBJ2-1 many TRBV20-1 - CSARDSWDEQFF TGCAGTGCTAGAGATTCGTGGGATGAGCAGTTCTTC
TRBJ1-2 many TRBV7-2 - CASSLAFRHEGYTF TGTGCCAGCAGCTTAGCTTTCCGCCACGAAGGCTACACCTTC
TRBJ2-4 many TRBV7-2 - CASSPGGRAMQNIQYF TGTGCCAGCAGCCCCGGGGGGCGGGCGATGCAAAACATTCAGTACTTC
TRBJ1-1 many TRBV20-1 - CSARRASEAFF TGCAGTGCTAGAAGGGCGTCTGAAGCTTTCTTT
TRBJ1-2 - TRBV10-3 - CAISESAANYGYTF TGTGCCATCAGTGAGTCAGCCGCTAACTATGGCTACACCTTC
TRBJ2-2 many TRBV7-2 - CASSLLTGGSGELFF TGTGCCAGCAGCTTATTGACCGGCGGGTCCGGGGAGCTGTTTTTT
TRBJ2-1 few TRBV7-6 - CASSHRGAGAGNEQFF TGTGCCAGCAGCCATCGGGGGGCGGGAGCGGGGAATGAGCAGTTCTTC
TRBJ1-2 - TRBV28 - CASTGDYGYTF TGTGCCAGCACGGGGGACTATGGCTACACCTTC
TRBJ1-2 many TRBV12-3/TRBV12-4 TRBD1 CASSPRSTGEQGYTF TGTGCCAGCAGTCCCCGGAGTACAGGGGAACAAGGCTACACCTTC
TRBJ2-3 many TRBV11-2 - CASSSLGPTDTQYF TGTGCCAGCAGCTCTCTAGGCCCCACAGATACGCAGTATTTT
TRBJ1-2 few TRBV28 - CASRTDRNYGYTF TGTGCCAGCAGAACCGACAGGAACTATGGCTACACCTTC
TRBJ2-5 many TRBV20-1 TRBD2 CSARAGLEFPETQYF TGCAGTGCTAGAGCGGGACTAGAGTTTCCAGAGACCCAGTACTTC
TRBJ2-2 many TRBV11-2 - CATSRATVGTGELFF TGTGCCACCTCGAGGGCCACGGTGGGAACCGGGGAGCTGTTTTTT
TRBJ2-3 many TRBV20-1 TRBD2 CSAPWGGGHTDTQYF TGCAGTGCCCCTTGGGGCGGGGGTCACACAGATACGCAGTATTTT
TRBJ2-5 few TRBV7-9 - CASSSSGAKETQYF TGTGCCAGCAGTTCGTCGGGGGCGAAAGAGACCCAGTACTTC
TRBJ2-2 few TRBV11-2 TRBD2 CASSPPSGGVPGGGELFF TGTGCCAGCAGCCCCCCTAGCGGGGGGGTCCCGGGTGGTGGGGAGCTGTTTTTT